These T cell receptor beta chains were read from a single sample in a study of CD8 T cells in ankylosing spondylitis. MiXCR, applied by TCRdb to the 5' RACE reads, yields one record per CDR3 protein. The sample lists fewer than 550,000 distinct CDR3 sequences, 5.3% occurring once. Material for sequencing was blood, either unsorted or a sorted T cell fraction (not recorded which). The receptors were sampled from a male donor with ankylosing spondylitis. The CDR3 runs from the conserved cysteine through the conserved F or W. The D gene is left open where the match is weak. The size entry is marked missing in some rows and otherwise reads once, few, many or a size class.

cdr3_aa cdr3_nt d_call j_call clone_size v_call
CSARVRGAAEAFF TGCAGTGCTAGAGTTAGGGGGGCGGCTGAAGCTTTCTTT - TRBJ1-1 many TRBV20-1
CSVAPQGNEQYF TGCAGCGTGGCACCTCAGGGGAACGAGCAGTACTTC - TRBJ2-7 many TRBV29-1
CASSLVDLYEQFF TGTGCCAGCAGCTTGGTGGACCTCTATGAGCAGTTCTTC - TRBJ2-1 many TRBV5-6
CASSHYLQGLPYEQYF TGCGCCAGCAGCCATTACCTACAGGGCCTCCCCTACGAGCAGTACTTC - TRBJ2-7 - TRBV5-1
CASSLLAGAGTDTQYF TGTGCCAGCAGCTTATTGGCGGGGGCTGGCACAGATACGCAGTATTTT - TRBJ2-3 many TRBV7-3
CASSDLGRGAEAFF TGCGCCAGCAGTGATTTGGGGCGGGGGGCTGAAGCTTTCTTT - TRBJ1-1 - TRBV10-2
CSGDRAGDTQYF TGCAGTGGTGATAGGGCGGGAGATACGCAGTATTTT - TRBJ2-3 many TRBV20-1
CASSLLRGRSYNEQFF TGTGCCAGCAGCTTATTACGAGGGAGGTCCTACAATGAGCAGTTCTTC - TRBJ2-1 many TRBV7-9
CASSKTGPRSSYNEQFF TGTGCCAGCAGCAAGACAGGGCCCCGGAGCTCCTACAATGAGCAGTTCTTC TRBD1 TRBJ2-1 many TRBV7-2
CSVASGTRYGYTF TGCAGCGTCGCTAGCGGGACACGGTATGGCTACACCTTC - TRBJ1-2 many TRBV29-1
CAIRTVIDGYTF TGTGCCATCAGGACAGTTATCGATGGCTACACCTTC - TRBJ1-2 many TRBV10-3
CASSSGPSFYEQYF TGTGCCAGCAGCTCGGGGCCAAGCTTTTACGAGCAGTACTTC - TRBJ2-7 once TRBV5-6
CSAYRGLADTQYF TGCAGTGCTTACAGGGGGCTGGCAGATACGCAGTATTTT TRBD1 TRBJ2-3 few TRBV20-1